This TCR beta chain was sequenced in a study of T cell repertoires in cytomegalovirus infection. MiXCR was run by TCRdb on the reads, yielding one entry per CDR3 protein. The sample has about 140,000 distinct CDR3 sequences; approximately 5.9% are singletons. Germline V gene lookup returns CDR1 MNHEY and CDR2 SVGEGT. This CDR3 is 14 amino acids long. Deletions cut 3 bases from V and 1 base from J, with 7 bases between. The receptor was isolated from a human donor in good health (CMV status not recorded). Some clones in this sample may be carry-over from other donors' samples. The material sequenced was PBMCs. The V and J genes are TRBV6-2 or TRBV6-3 and TRBJ1-5; D is undetermined. For the CDR3, the DNA is TGTGCCAGCAGTTATCTGAACAGCAATCAGCCCCAGCATTTT. This encodes CASSYLNSNQPQHF.